This entry lists 28 T cell receptor beta chains sequenced from one sample in a study of blood T cell repertoires in COVID-19. Using immunoSEQ multiplex PCR, the repertoire was profiled, and TCRdb retains in-frame clones only, with some absent. The sample yields 250,000 or so clones, 80% to 90% seen once. The sample was PBMCs or T cells enriched from blood (not recorded which). These receptors came from a woman aged 25 to 39 who had been exposed to COVID-19.

The V gene is TRBV4-1, the J gene TRBJ2-7, with 11 bases identical to TRBD2. This CDR3 region has 15 residues. V trimming: 3 bases; J trimming: 2 bases; junction bases outside the gene matches: 3. Germline CDR1 reads MGHRA; CDR2 reads YSYEKL. The CDR3 sequence is CASSQLAGGPYEQYF. Written as DNA, the CDR3 is TGCGCCAGCAGCCAGCTAGCGGGAGGACCCTACGAGCAGTACTTC.

This chain connects TRBV5-4 to TRBJ2-3, with 8 bases identical to TRBD1. The germline V gene encodes CDR1 SGHNT and CDR2 YYREEE (reference sequence). The CDR3 totals 15 residues. The trim removed 4 bases at V and 4 bases at J, leaving 8 bases unmatched. The CDR3, as DNA: TGTGCCAGCAGCGGTGGACAGGGATGGGCAGATACGCAGTATTTT. It encodes CASSGGQGWADTQYF.

The chain links TRBV2 to TRBJ1-4, with 7 nucleotides matching TRBD1. Germline loops: CDR1 SNHLY, CDR2 FYNNEI. Trimming took 7 bases from V and 13 from J; bases not matched to a gene: 6. This CDR3 region has 11 residues. CDR3 sequence (DNA): TGTGCCAGCAATACCGGGACAGCACTGTTTTTT. It specifies CASNTGTALFF.

The chain is built from TRBV3-1 (or the pseudogene TRBV3-2) and TRBJ1-4; D possibly corresponds to TRBD1 (5 bases). The CDR3 loop spans 14 amino acids. The germline gives CDR1 LGHDT, CDR2 YNNKEL (reference sequence). V was pared by 1 base and J by 7 bases, with 10 bases between. DNA for the CDR3: TGTGCCAGCAGCCAAGCGGGGGGGGTTGAAAAACTGTTTTTT. This encodes CASSQAGGVEKLFF.

The chain joins TRBV11-3 to TRBJ2-2; D possibly corresponds to TRBD2 (5 bases). The CDR3 covers 16 residues. CDR1 is SGHNT, CDR2 YENEEA, per germline. Trimming took off 1 base at V and 3 bases at J, with 12 bases between the two ends. CDR3 nucleotide sequence: TGTGCCAGCAGCTTAGGGGCTATCGGGGACACCGGGGAGCTGTTTTTT. It yields the protein CASSLGAIGDTGELFF.

The sample holds one count of this clone. This chain connects TRBV6-5 to TRBJ1-1; possibly TRBD1 for D (5 bases). In germline, CDR1 is MNHEY, CDR2 SVGAGI. This CDR3 is built from 16 residues. V dropped 0 bases and J dropped 0 bases, with 11 bases sitting between them. CDR3 sequence: CASSYSPGLLNTEAFF. For the CDR3, the DNA is TGTGCCAGCAGTTACTCCCCGGGACTGTTGAACACTGAAGCTTTCTTT.

The V and J genes are TRBV29-1 and TRBJ2-3; 8 nucleotides match TRBD1. Germline CDR1 SQVTM, CDR2 ANQGSEA. The J segment lost 2 bases and the V segment lost 3 bases, leaving 4 bases of the junction unmatched. This CDR3 is 14 amino acids long. The CDR3 sequence is CSVDRGLDTDTQYF. The CDR3 region has the DNA TGCAGCGTTGACAGGGGGCTTGACACAGATACGCAGTATTTT.

In DNA, the CDR3 is TGTGCCAGCAGCCGTGGACTAGCGGGAGGTGGCGGTGAGCAGTTCTTC. Residues: CASSRGLAGGGGEQFF. The chain uses TRBV4-2 and TRBJ2-1, with 14 bases identical to TRBD2. The germline V gene encodes CDR1 LGHNA and CDR2 YNFKEQ. V dropped 4 bases and J dropped 9; count of bases not matched to a gene: 8. The CDR3 has 16 amino acids.

The V and J genes are TRBV21-1 and TRBJ1-5; the D segment call TRBD1 is taken from the table without a DNA check. TRBV21-1 is a pseudogene locus. This CDR3 spans 14 amino acids. Here the CDR3 reads CASPGQFFYQPQHF. Here the CDR3 DNA reads TGTGCCAGCCCAGGACAGTTTTTCTATCAGCCCCAGCATTTT.

The V and J genes are TRBV9 and TRBJ2-5; possible D gene TRBD2, 6 bases. CDR1 and CDR2 (germline): SGDLS, YYNGEE. The V and J ends lost 0 bases and 6 bases respectively, with 12 bases between them. This CDR3 has 14 amino acids. The CDR3 protein is CASSVGGLPQTQYF. The CDR3 nucleotides read TGTGCCAGCAGCGTAGGGGGACTGCCGCAGACCCAGTACTTC.

This clone has only a few counts. The chain is built from TRBV7-6 and TRBJ1-3; 7 nucleotides line up with TRBD1. This CDR3 is built from 15 residues. CDR1 SGHVS and CDR2 FNYEAQ come from the germline V gene. Losses at the gene ends were 3 bases for V and 2 bases for J; bases not matched to a gene: 4. The CDR3 DNA follows: TGTGCCAGCAGCTTGGGGACAGTCCCTGGAAACACCATATATTTT. Its protein is CASSLGTVPGNTIYF.

DNA of the CDR3: TGTGCCAGCAGCCAATGGACTAGCGGGAGCCCCGGGGAGCTGTTTTTT. Residues: CASSQWTSGSPGELFF. The rearrangement joins TRBV14 to TRBJ2-2; 13 bases agree with TRBD2. The CDR3 extends over 16 amino acids. The V and J ends lost 2 bases and 6 bases, in that order; junction bases with no gene match: 3. Germline V gives CDR1 SGHDN, CDR2 FVKESK.

The count of this clone is one. The CDR3 coding sequence is TGTGCCACCAGTGATCCCCAGACAGGGGGAAACGGGCAGCCCCAGCATTTT. It is translated as CATSDPQTGGNGQPQHF. The chain has TRBV24-1 and TRBJ1-5; 9 nucleotides agree with TRBD1. With V trimmed by 3 bases and J by 7 bases, 12 bases remained unmatched. Germline lookup yields CDR1 KGHDR and CDR2 SFDVKD. The CDR3 runs 17 residues.

This chain uses TRBV2 with TRBJ2-1; perhaps TRBD1 as D (6 bases). Germline lookup yields CDR1 SNHLY and CDR2 FYNNEI. The ends were cut back, 9 bases at V and 0 bases at J, with 15 bases in the middle. The CDR3 totals 15 residues. CDR3 amino acids: CASTTGIGSYNEQFF. The CDR3 region has the DNA TGTGCCAGTACTACAGGGATTGGCTCCTACAATGAGCAGTTCTTC.

This clone was seen only once. The chain recombines TRBV11-2 with TRBJ2-7; the D gene is possibly TRBD2 (6 bases). V lost 3 bases to trimming and J lost 0 bases, with 12 bases between them. CDR1 SGHAT and CDR2 FQNNGV come from the germline V gene. This CDR3 is built from 15 residues. The CDR3 reads CASSFGGFASYEQYF. In DNA, the CDR3 is TGTGCCAGCAGCTTTGGGGGGTTTGCCTCCTACGAGCAGTACTTC.

The V call is TRBV11-3, the J call TRBJ2-7; 8 positions match TRBD2. Germline values: CDR1 SGHNT, CDR2 YENEEA. CDR3 size: 18 residues. Unmatched junction bases numbered 12, after V lost 0 bases and J lost 2 bases. CDR3 amino acids: CASSLEAASGYRTYEQYF. The CDR3 DNA is TGTGCCAGCAGCTTAGAAGCGGCTAGCGGGTACAGGACCTACGAGCAGTACTTC.

This chain links TRBV19 with TRBJ1-1; no clear D. Germline V gene sequence: CDR1 LNHDA, CDR2 SQIVND (reference sequence). This CDR3 is built from 12 residues. V dropped 3 bases and J dropped 6 bases, with 8 bases sitting between them. The CDR3 loop reads CASSIRYSEAFF. The CDR3 DNA reads TGTGCCAGTAGTATTAGATACTCTGAAGCTTTCTTT.

This clone was counted once. The J gene is TRBJ2-2, the V gene TRBV24-1, with 7 bases matching TRBD1. Germline CDR1 reads KGHDR; CDR2 reads SFDVKD. The CDR3 has 15 residues. J lost 4 bases, V lost 3 bases, and 4 bases had no gene match. CDR3 in amino acids: CATSDPGQATGELFF. CDR3 nucleotide sequence: TGTGCCACCAGTGATCCAGGACAGGCCACCGGGGAGCTGTTTTTT.

The chain couples TRBV7-9 to TRBJ2-1; 7 positions agree with TRBD1. The V gene end was trimmed by 2 bases and the J gene end by 4 bases; junction bases not matched to a gene: 5. This CDR3 is built from 15 residues. The germline V gene has CDR1 SEHNR and CDR2 FQNEAQ (reference sequence). CDR3 bases: TGTGCCAGCAGCTTAAAGGGGGCGATATACAATGAGCAGTTCTTC. Its translation: CASSLKGAIYNEQFF.

V usage is TRBV5-4 and J usage is TRBJ2-7; 7 positions match TRBD1. Germline trimming cut 4 bases from V and 0 bases from J; bases unmatched to any gene: 10. Germline loops: CDR1 SGHNT, CDR2 YYREEE (reference sequence). The CDR3 loop spans 16 amino acids. This CDR3 reads CASSPRAGGSSYEQYF. CDR3 DNA: TGTGCCAGCAGCCCGAGGGCAGGGGGAAGCTCCTACGAGCAGTACTTC.

The J gene is TRBJ2-2, the V gene TRBV6-8; 8 bases fit TRBD2. In germline, CDR1 is MNHGY, CDR2 SAAAGT. The CDR3 has 18 amino acids. V lost 1 base to trimming and J lost 6 bases; unmatched junction nucleotides: 13. The CDR3 reads CASSYLAVPREGAGELFF. The CDR3 bases are TGTGCCAGCAGTTACTTAGCTGTTCCACGGGAGGGTGCCGGGGAGCTGTTTTTT.

CDR3 in amino acids: CASRKRAVGTGLAEAFF. The DNA for the CDR3 is TGTGCCAGCAGGAAAAGGGCGGTTGGGACAGGGTTGGCTGAAGCTTTCTTT. V gene TRBV2 combines with J gene TRBJ1-1, with 9 bases aligning to TRBD1. Germline V CDR1 and CDR2: SNHLY, FYNNEI. The CDR3 has 17 residues. V lost 6 bases to trimming and J lost 6 bases; unmatched junction nucleotides: 17.

The chain joins TRBV27 to TRBJ2-1, with TRBD1 matching 7 bases. V was pared by 3 bases and J by 5 bases, with 1 base of the junction left unmatched. There are 13 residues in the CDR3. In germline, CDR1 is MNHEY, CDR2 SMNVEV (reference sequence). DNA for the CDR3: TGTGCCAGCAGTTTGGGACAGCACAATGAGCAGTTCTTC. Translated: CASSLGQHNEQFF.

This chain's CDR3 is CASSYSVRSPLHF. The CDR3 region has the DNA TGTGCCAGCAGTTACTCGGTCAGGTCACCCCTCCACTTT. The genes are TRBV6-6 and TRBJ1-6; no clear D. CDR3 length: 13 amino acids. The germline CDR1 and CDR2 sequences are MNHNY and SVGAGI (reference sequence). V dropped 0 bases and J dropped 10 bases, with 7 bases sitting between them.

This chain joins TRBV15 and TRBJ1-2; 9 bases match TRBD1. This CDR3 is built from 14 residues. Germline trimming cut 5 bases from V and 3 bases from J; bases unmatched to any gene: 4. Germline assignment: CDR1 LNHNV and CDR2 YYDKDF (reference sequence). Here the CDR3 reads CATSGGQGYYGYTF. The CDR3 DNA follows: TGTGCCACCAGCGGGGGACAGGGATACTATGGCTACACCTTC.

This chain connects TRBV5-5 to TRBJ2-5, with 12 nucleotides matching TRBD2. Unmatched junction bases numbered 12, after V lost 4 bases and J lost 5 bases. The CDR3 consists of 17 residues. Germline V lookup: CDR1 SGHKS, CDR2 YYEKEE (reference sequence). CDR3 loop: CASSTGGLAGALETQYF. CDR3 sequence (DNA): TGTGCCAGCAGCACGGGGGGACTAGCGGGCGCTTTGGAGACCCAGTACTTC. The full variable domain, its missing parts supplied by reference TRBV5-5 and TRBJ2-5, is DAGVTQSPTHLIKTRGQQVTLRCSPISGHKSVSWYQQVLGQGPQFIFQYYEKEERGRGNFPDRFSARQFPNYSSELNVNALLLGDSALYLCASSTGGLAGALETQYFGPGTRLLVL.

J is TRBJ1-2 and V is TRBV11-2; no reliable D call. Germline V gene sequence: CDR1 SGHAT, CDR2 FQNNGV. V lost 1 base and J 7 bases, leaving 10 bases between the germline ends. This CDR3 contains 13 residues. This CDR3 is CASSLVTNSGYTF. Written as DNA, the CDR3 is TGTGCCAGCAGCTTAGTTACCAACAGTGGCTACACCTTC.

In DNA, the CDR3 is TGCGCCAGCAGCTGGGGGACTAGCGGGAGGGCCTATACCTACGAGCAGTACTTC. This encodes CASSWGTSGRAYTYEQYF. The chain joins TRBV5-1 to TRBJ2-7, with TRBD2 identical over 16 bases. Losses at the gene ends were 3 bases for V and 2 bases for J; bases not matched to a gene: 8. Germline CDR1 and CDR2: SGHRS and YFSETQ. This CDR3 spans 18 amino acids.